The sequence of this T cell receptor beta chain was determined in a study of a mutant IDH1 vaccine in newly diagnosed glioma. Study-level information: The first vaccination came 4-6 weeks after radiotherapy alone, or with temozolomide cycles. Patients got radiotherapy, temozolomide, or both beforehand, and most got both.

The time point denotes: week 35, safety follow-up. A 20-mer mutant IDH1 peptide at 300 ug was injected subcutaneously with topical imiquimod. Clones were sequenced by immunoSEQ multiplex PCR, and TCRdb holds only the in-frame ones, with some missing. The sample records about 54,000 clones, less than 90% being singletons. Concerning this clone: Its antigen is currently unknown.

The sequenced sample was PBMCs, obtained from a glioma patient whose treatment included an IDH1 peptide vaccine. The clonotype originates from a woman in her late teens or twenties with glioma.

CDR3 coding DNA: TGCGCCAGCAGCCTGGACCGGGACAACGAGCAGTACTTC. This codes for CASSLDRDNEQYF. The chain recombines TRBV5-1 with TRBJ2-7, with TRBD1 as a possible D gene (6 bases). Per germline, CDR1 SGHRS and CDR2 YFSETQ. V gave up 4 bases and J gave up 5 bases, with 13 bases separating them. The CDR3 runs 13 residues.